What follows are 17 T cell receptor beta chains derived from one specimen sequenced in a study of T cell responses to AZD1222 COVID-19 vaccine. TCRdb's copy holds only in-frame clones and misses some; the assay was immunoSEQ multiplex PCR. The sample carries under 200,000 clones, around 94% recorded once. The input for sequencing was peripheral blood, taken on day 0 of AZD1222 vaccination. These receptors all stem from an adult in good health.

This clone was observed a few times. This chain connects TRBV7-2 to TRBJ2-2; perhaps TRBD1 as D (5 bases). V lost 3 bases and J 5 bases, leaving 13 bases between the germline ends. Germline CDR1 and CDR2: SGHTA and FQGNSA. This CDR3 has 15 residues. CDR3 region: CASSFRQGNTGELFF. As DNA, the CDR3 is TGTGCCAGCAGCTTTAGGCAGGGTAATACCGGGGAGCTGTTTTTT.

This clone was recorded only once. The chain carries TRBV5-4 and TRBJ1-1; D might be TRBD1 (5 bases). The CDR3 runs to 13 residues. In germline, CDR1 is SGHNT, CDR2 YYREEE (reference sequence). The V gene lost 3 bases and the J gene lost 4 bases, with 10 bases spanning the gap. The CDR3 bases are TGTGCCAGCAGCTCCGTGGGGGGCACTGAAGCTTTCTTT. This sequence encodes CASSSVGGTEAFF.

The sample holds one count of this clone. This rearrangement joins TRBV11-2 to TRBJ2-3; no clear D gene. CDR1 SGHAT and CDR2 FQNNGV come from the germline V gene. The CDR3 extends over 12 amino acids. V was pared by 2 bases and J by 2 bases, with 2 bases between. CDR3 sequence: CASSLFTDTQYF. The CDR3 nucleotides are TGTGCCAGCAGCTTATTCACAGATACGCAGTATTTT.

The V call is TRBV7-3, the J call TRBJ1-6; the D is unclear. Germline loops: CDR1 SGHTA, CDR2 FQGTGA. Trimming cost V 5 bases and J 7 bases, with 12 bases left between them. This CDR3 contains 14 residues. CDR3 region: CASSTGITNSPLHF. The CDR3 DNA follows: TGTGCCAGCAGCACCGGGATCACCAATTCACCCCTCCACTTT.

The chain employs TRBV5-5 and TRBJ1-4; D is uncertain. CDR1 is SGHKS, CDR2 YYEKEE, per germline (reference sequence). CDR3 size: 15 residues. Deletions cut 2 bases from V and 5 bases from J, with 13 bases between. CDR3 in amino acids: CASSLDSALNEKLFF. CDR3 nucleotide sequence: TGTGCCAGCAGCTTAGACTCAGCCCTGAATGAAAAACTGTTTTTT.

The genes are TRBV5-5 and TRBJ1-5; D unclear. Between the trimmed V and J ends, which lost 4 bases and 5 bases, there was a span of 22 bases. Germline V gene data show CDR1 as SGHKS and CDR2 as YYEKEE (reference sequence). The CDR3 extends over 17 amino acids. CDR3 coding DNA: TGTGCCAGCAGCCCCCACCTCGAATCGATGGAATATCAGCCCCAGCATTTT. It specifies CASSPHLESMEYQPQHF.

The chain uses TRBV19 and TRBJ1-1; D uncertain. V lost 6 bases, J lost 0 bases, and 11 bases lay in between. The CDR3 extends over 14 amino acids. Germline lookup yields CDR1 LNHDA and CDR2 SQIVND (reference sequence). CDR3 protein: CASRAESVNTEAFF. Written as DNA, the CDR3 is TGTGCCAGTAGGGCCGAATCAGTGAACACTGAAGCTTTCTTT.

This clone showed up just once. The chain combines TRBV12-3 or TRBV12-4 with TRBJ2-3; no firm D call. This CDR3 spans 11 amino acids. With 3 bases removed from V and 6 bases from J, the gap between germline ends came to 4 bases. CDR3 nucleotide sequence: TGTGCCAGCAGTTTCGGTGATACGCAGTATTTT. Translated, it gives CASSFGDTQYF.

A few counts support this clone. This sequence joins TRBV5-1 and TRBJ2-7; the D gene could be TRBD1 or TRBD2 (5 bases each). Germline loops: CDR1 SGHRS, CDR2 YFSETQ. This CDR3 is built from 17 residues. Trimming removed 0 bases at V and 0 bases at J, with 16 bases between. The CDR3 loop reads CASSLGSAAGSSYEQYF. The CDR3 DNA follows: TGCGCCAGCAGCTTGGGTTCCGCGGCAGGGAGCTCCTACGAGCAGTACTTC.

Concerning this clone itself: Mismatch with germline at one junction end may stem from a read error. The rearrangement joins TRBV11-2 to TRBJ2-7; 8 bases map to TRBD2. Germline V gives CDR1 SGHAT, CDR2 FQNNGV. The CDR3 totals 16 residues. The CDR3 sequence is CASTLTKPGTRYEQYF. The CDR3 nucleotides read TGTGCCAGCACCTTAACGAAACCCGGGACTAGGTACGAGCAGTACTTC. Variable domain in full (rest from reference TRBV11-2 and TRBJ2-7): EAGVAQSPRYKIIEKRQSVAFWCNPISGHATLYWYQQILGQGPKLLIQFQNNGVVDDSQLPKDRFSAERLKGVDSTLKIQPAKLEDSAVYLCASTLTKPGTRYEQYFGPGTRLTVT.

DNA for the CDR3: TGTGCCAGCAGTTCCGGAAACACAGATACGCAGTATTTT. Translation: CASSSGNTDTQYF. V usage is TRBV27 and J usage is TRBJ2-3; D remains unclear. This CDR3 region has 13 residues. V was clipped by 4 bases and J by 2 bases, with 7 bases between them. Germline CDR1 reads MNHEY; CDR2 reads SMNVEV (reference sequence).

The chain recombines TRBV28 with TRBJ1-1; a weak D match, TRBD1 (6 bases). Trimming stripped 8 bases from V and 1 base from J, with 11 bases between. The CDR3 is 13 residues long. The germline V gene has CDR1 MDHEN and CDR2 SYDVKM. The DNA of the CDR3 is TGTGCCAGCCGAGTAGGGGGGAACACTGAAGCTTTCTTT. Translating it yields CASRVGGNTEAFF.

This chain connects TRBV11-2 to TRBJ2-7; 8 nucleotides match TRBD2. V lost 4 bases and J lost 6; bases outside the gene matches: 2. The length of the CDR3 is 12 residues. Germline-derived CDR1 and CDR2 are SGHAT and FQNNGV. Written as DNA, the CDR3 is TGTGCCAGCAGCTCGGGGGGGCGCGAGCAGTACTTC. It codes for CASSSGGREQYF.

The rearrangement joins TRBV6-5 to TRBJ1-2; a weak D match, TRBD1 (5 bases). Germline CDR1 is MNHEY and CDR2 is SVGAGI. Trimming pared 2 bases from V and 2 bases from J, leaving 9 bases between. CDR3 length equals 14 residues. CDR3 DNA: TGTGCCAGCAGTTACGACGGGGCCAACTATGGCTACACCTTC. Protein: CASSYDGANYGYTF.

The J gene is TRBJ2-7, the V gene TRBV28; 7 bases match TRBD2. Germline lookup yields CDR1 MDHEN and CDR2 SYDVKM. The length of the CDR3 is 17 residues. The trim removed 6 bases at V and 4 bases at J, leaving 18 bases unmatched. The CDR3 sequence: CASSGEVESGTHYEQYF. CDR3 nucleotides: TGTGCCAGCAGCGGTGAAGTGGAGAGCGGGACTCATTACGAGCAGTACTTC.

The chain has TRBV6-5 and TRBJ1-6; the D is unclear. V was cut by 5 bases and J by 5 bases, with 4 bases left in between. Germline assignment: CDR1 MNHEY and CDR2 SVGAGI. The length of the CDR3 is 12 residues. CDR3 in amino acids: CASSPNNSPLHF. CDR3 sequence (DNA): TGTGCCAGCAGTCCTAATAATTCACCCCTCCACTTT.

The genes are TRBV7-9 and TRBJ2-7, with D possibly being TRBD2 (6 bases). Between the trimmed V and J ends, which lost 2 bases and 2 bases, there was a span of 10 bases. There are 14 residues in the CDR3. Germline CDR1 is SEHNR and CDR2 is FQNEAQ (reference sequence). The CDR3 spells CASSLSSAAYEQYF. CDR3 nucleotide sequence: TGTGCCAGCAGCTTATCTAGCGCCGCCTACGAGCAGTACTTC.